The next 16 T cell receptor beta chains were all read from a single sample in a study of blood T cell repertoires in COVID-19. Repertoires were generated with immunoSEQ multiplex PCR, while TCRdb's copy carries only in-frame clones and drops some. Among approximately 140,000 clones listed, approximately 87% were seen once. Specimen: PBMCs or T cells enriched from blood (not recorded which). The receptors originated from a man in his forties or fifties in a cohort exposed to, infected with or recovered from COVID-19 (not recorded which).

The V call is TRBV10-1, the J call TRBJ2-1, with D possibly being TRBD2 (6 bases). Trimming shortened V by 2 bases and J by 7 bases, and 9 bases separated the two germline ends. Germline V gene sequence: CDR1 WNHNN, CDR2 SYGVQD (reference sequence). There are 13 residues in the CDR3. CDR3 DNA sequence: TGCGCCAGCAGTGAGATTCGGGGGAATGAGCAGTTCTTC. Protein: CASSEIRGNEQFF.

The gene calls are TRBV19 and TRBJ1-1; D is uncertain. Germline lookup yields CDR1 LNHDA and CDR2 SQIVND (reference sequence). Trimming left V 2 bases short and J 0 bases short, with 7 bases between. The CDR3 extends over 14 amino acids. The CDR3 is CASSIIPVNTEAFF. The CDR3 DNA follows: TGTGCCAGTAGTATAATCCCGGTGAACACTGAAGCTTTCTTT.

The genes are TRBV7-9 and TRBJ1-1; weak D call: TRBD1 (5 bases). Germline V gives CDR1 SEHNR, CDR2 FQNEAQ (reference sequence). V dropped 2 bases and J dropped 10 bases, with 17 bases sitting between them. There are 14 residues in the CDR3. The CDR3 region has the DNA TGTGCCAGCAGCTTATCGGGGGATCTGAGAGGAGCTTTCTTT. Its protein is CASSLSGDLRGAFF.

The CDR3 here is CASSQKGASNYGYTF. The DNA of the CDR3 is TGTGCCAGCAGCCAGAAAGGGGCCTCCAACTATGGCTACACCTTC. J is TRBJ1-2 and V is TRBV11-2; possible D gene TRBD1, 5 bases. The CDR3 runs 15 residues. Germline V gene data show CDR1 as SGHAT and CDR2 as FQNNGV. V shed 5 bases and J shed 2 bases, with 15 bases lying between them.

The V call is TRBV5-1, the J call TRBJ2-7; TRBD2 might be the D (6 bases). Germline V lookup: CDR1 SGHRS, CDR2 YFSETQ. Trimming took off 5 bases at V and 2 bases at J, with 11 bases between the two ends. This CDR3 is 13 amino acids long. The CDR3 DNA is TGCGCCAGCAGGCGGGACCAGGCCTACGAGCAGTACTTC. Amino acid sequence: CASRRDQAYEQYF.

This rearrangement joins TRBV5-1 to TRBJ2-1; D unclear. In germline, CDR1 is SGHRS, CDR2 YFSETQ. V dropped 2 bases and J dropped 10 bases, with 13 bases sitting between them. The CDR3 has 13 residues. DNA for the CDR3: TGCGCCAGCAGCTTTACCCCGTTTAGAGAGCAGTTCTTC. Translated, it gives CASSFTPFREQFF.

V is TRBV7-2 and J is TRBJ2-7; D may be TRBD2 (5 bases). Germline V gives CDR1 SGHTA, CDR2 FQGNSA. The CDR3 is 15 amino acids. Deletions cut 3 bases from V and 1 base from J, with 13 bases between. CDR3 in amino acids: CASSFRGIESYEQYF. CDR3 sequence (DNA): TGTGCCAGCAGCTTCCGGGGAATCGAGTCCTACGAGCAGTACTTC. The full variable domain, rest sourced from reference TRBV7-2 and TRBJ2-7, is GAGVSQSPSNKVTEKGKDVELRCDPISGHTALYWYRQSLGQGLEFLIYFQGNSAPDKSGLPSDRFSAERTGGSVSTLTIQRTQQEDSAVYLCASSFRGIESYEQYFGPGTRLTVT.

The chain uses TRBV30 and TRBJ1-2; the D is unclear. Trimming pared 4 bases from V and 4 bases from J, leaving 19 bases between. This CDR3 region has 15 residues. CDR1 and CDR2 (germline): GTSNPN, SVGIG (reference sequence). The CDR3, as DNA: TGTGCCTGGACCACAGCCCTTGCAGGTCCCTATGGCTACACCTTC. Protein sequence: CAWTTALAGPYGYTF.

The genes are TRBV19 and TRBJ2-1, with a possible D match to TRBD2 (5 bases). The V end lost 7 bases, the J end lost 8 bases, and 18 bases lay between the germline ends. This CDR3 is 14 amino acids long. Germline V gene sequence: CDR1 LNHDA, CDR2 SQIVND (reference sequence). This CDR3 is CASNLGLVSDEQFF. CDR3 coding DNA: TGTGCCAGTAATCTAGGACTCGTGAGCGATGAGCAGTTCTTC. The complete variable domain, with remaining parts taken from reference TRBV19 and TRBJ2-1, reads DGGITQSPKYLFRKEGQNVTLSCEQNLNHDAMYWYRQDPGQGLRLIYYSQIVNDFQKGDIAEGYSVSREKKESFPLTVTSAQKNPTAFYLCASNLGLVSDEQFFGPGTRLTVL.

The chain is built from TRBV5-1 and TRBJ2-5, with D tentatively TRBD1 (7 bases). The CDR3 sequence is 15 residues long. In germline, CDR1 is SGHRS, CDR2 YFSETQ. V was trimmed by 4 bases and J by 4 bases, leaving 17 bases between them. This CDR3 is CASSDQGGRIETQYF. CDR3 DNA sequence: TGCGCCAGCAGCGACCAGGGGGGCAGAATAGAGACCCAGTACTTC.

This chain uses TRBV5-4 with TRBJ2-1; 8 bases match TRBD1. Trimming at V came to 0 bases and at J to 5 bases, leaving 4 bases not matched to a gene. The germline V gene has CDR1 SGHNT and CDR2 YYREEE (reference sequence). The CDR3 consists of 15 residues. CDR3 sequence reads: CASSLGQGIHNEQFF. The CDR3 DNA is TGTGCCAGCAGCTTGGGACAGGGGATTCACAATGAGCAGTTCTTC.

The gene calls are TRBV6-2 or TRBV6-3 and TRBJ1-2; tentatively, D is TRBD1 (5 bases). This CDR3 contains 13 residues. The V gene lost 2 bases and the J gene lost 5 bases, with 9 bases spanning the gap. CDR1 is MNHEY and CDR2 is SVGEGT in the germline V gene. The CDR3 spells CASSYKGFYGYTF. DNA of the CDR3: TGTGCCAGCAGTTACAAGGGGTTTTATGGCTACACCTTC.

This clone occurred once. The DNA for the CDR3 is TGTGCCAACCGTCCTGCAGGGGGTTACGGCTACACCTTC. This codes for CANRPAGGYGYTF. The chain links TRBV10-3 to TRBJ1-2; TRBD1 matches at 7 bases. This CDR3 is built from 13 residues. The germline gives CDR1 ENHRY, CDR2 SYGVKD. Trimming at V came to 10 bases and at J to 8 bases, leaving 13 bases not matched to a gene.

J is TRBJ2-1 and V is TRBV18; 7 bases are a match to TRBD2. Per germline, CDR1 KGHSH and CDR2 LQKENI. Trimming cost V 4 bases and J 2 bases; bases outside gene matches: 11. This CDR3 contains 17 residues. CDR3 in amino acids: CASSRPTGLVTYNEQFF. CDR3 in DNA: TGTGCCAGCTCACGACCAACCGGACTAGTCACCTACAATGAGCAGTTCTTC.

About this clone itself: One end of the junction is discordant with germline, which a read error may explain. The chain links TRBV11-2 to TRBJ2-7; 7 bases are shared with TRBD2. Germline loops: CDR1 SGHAT, CDR2 FQNNGV. This CDR3 comprises 15 residues. The CDR3 here is CASSLVSAGVRERYF. The CDR3 DNA is TGTGCCAGCAGCTTAGTTTCTGCGGGAGTCCGAGAGCGGTACTTC.

The chain carries TRBV18 and TRBJ1-2; 12 bases agree with TRBD1. The CDR3 is 16 residues long. CDR1 and CDR2 from the germline V gene are KGHSH and LQKENI. J gave up 6 bases and V 1 base, and 6 bases lay outside the gene matches. In DNA form, the CDR3 reads TGTGCCAGCTCACCACAGAGGGACAGGGGGCGCGATGGCTACACCTTC. Translation: CASSPQRDRGRDGYTF.